This TCR beta chain was found in a study of PD-L1 blockade in urothelial cancer. Study in general: Blood samples had a median of 141,255 T cells.

From germline, CDR1 is SSHAT and CDR2 FNYEAQ (reference sequence). V was shortened by 5 bases and J by 6 bases, with 15 bases between the two germline ends. The CDR3 covers 14 residues. Profiled with immunoSEQ multiplex PCR; TCRdb holds only in-frame clones, not every one. Among tens of thousands of clones, roughly 89% were seen once, and the ten largest hold 1.5% to 2.5%. Patients presented with locally advanced or metastatic urothelial carcinoma. The source material was PBMCs, sampled around atezolizumab (anti-PD-L1) treatment. V gene TRBV7-7 combines with J gene TRBJ2-3; tentatively, D is TRBD1 (5 bases). The receptor was derived from a man in his sixties with urothelial cancer. The CDR3 DNA follows: TGTGCCAGCAGCCTGGGGCCGGGTGTTGATACGCAGTATTTT. As protein: CASSLGPGVDTQYF.